These T cell receptor beta chains were read from a single sample in a study of cytomegalovirus exposure and HLA in healthy donors. The data were produced by immunoSEQ multiplex PCR, yet TCRdb's version contains in-frame clones alone and is incomplete. The data show some 200,000 clones, over 65% seen once. Input material: PBMCs. Every receptor here comes from a man in his late teens or twenties in good health and CMV-seronegative. CDR3s include the opening cysteine and the closing phenylalanine or tryptophan. The D gene is left open where the match is weak. Clone size is not always given. Where it is, it says once, few, many or a class for expanded clones.

abundance: NA
v_gene: TRBV2
j_gene: TRBJ2-7
d_gene: TRBD2
CDR3aa: CASSQTGTSPREQYF
CDR3nt: TGTGCCAGCAGTCAAACCGGGACTAGCCCCCGGGAGCAGTACTTC

abundance: NA
v_gene: TRBV30
j_gene: TRBJ2-2
d_gene: TRBD1
CDR3aa: CAWSTGQGNTGELFF
CDR3nt: TGTGCCTGGAGTACGGGACAGGGAAACACCGGGGAGCTGTTTTTT

abundance: NA
v_gene: TRBV6-5
j_gene: TRBJ2-7
d_gene: TRBD2
CDR3aa: CASSYRTRGSYEQYF
CDR3nt: TGTGCCAGCAGTTACAGGACTAGGGGCTCCTACGAGCAGTACTTC

abundance: once
v_gene: TRBV5-1
j_gene: TRBJ2-7
d_gene: TRBD2
CDR3aa: CASSLTSGILSYEQYF
CDR3nt: TGCGCCAGCAGCTTAACTAGCGGAATTCTCTCCTACGAGCAGTACTTC

abundance: once
v_gene: TRBV5-1
j_gene: TRBJ1-6
d_gene: NA
CDR3aa: CASSLVQENSPLHF
CDR3nt: TGCGCCAGCAGCTTGGTACAGGAAAATTCACCCCTCCACTTT

abundance: few
v_gene: TRBV19
j_gene: TRBJ1-2
d_gene: NA
CDR3aa: CASSPGDGVYGYTF
CDR3nt: TGTGCCAGCAGCCCTGGAGACGGGGTTTATGGCTACACCTTC

abundance: NA
v_gene: TRBV5-1
j_gene: TRBJ1-1
d_gene: TRBD1
CDR3aa: CASSRDRNTEAFF
CDR3nt: TGCGCCAGCAGCCGGGACAGGAACACTGAAGCTTTCTTT

abundance: NA
v_gene: TRBV30
j_gene: TRBJ2-1
d_gene: NA
CDR3aa: CAWSRRGYNEQFF
CDR3nt: TGTGCCTGGAGTAGACGGGGATATAATGAGCAGTTCTTC

abundance: NA
v_gene: TRBV28
j_gene: TRBJ1-2
d_gene: NA
CDR3aa: CASSGAANYGYTF
CDR3nt: TGTGCCAGCAGTGGGGCAGCTAACTATGGCTACACCTTC

abundance: once
v_gene: TRBV7-9
j_gene: TRBJ2-4
d_gene: TRBD1
CDR3aa: CASSLLTGGAKNIQYF
CDR3nt: TGTGCCAGCAGCTTACTGACAGGGGGGGCCAAAAACATTCAGTACTTC

abundance: NA
v_gene: TRBV10-3
j_gene: TRBJ1-3
d_gene: TRBD1
CDR3aa: CAISDHRGSGNTIYF
CDR3nt: TGTGCCATCAGTGACCACAGGGGTTCTGGAAACACCATATATTTT

abundance: NA
v_gene: TRBV15
j_gene: TRBJ1-4
d_gene: NA
CDR3aa: CATSGTRSGEKLFF
CDR3nt: TGTGCCACCAGCGGTACCCGGAGCGGGGAAAAACTGTTTTTT

abundance: NA
v_gene: TRBV5-1
j_gene: TRBJ2-3
d_gene: TRBD2
CDR3aa: CASSLSGSPADTQYF
CDR3nt: TGCGCCAGCAGCTTGAGCGGGAGCCCCGCAGATACGCAGTATTTT

abundance: NA
v_gene: TRBV30
j_gene: TRBJ2-1
d_gene: NA
CDR3aa: CAWEIREQFF
CDR3nt: TGTGCCTGGGAAATCAGGGAGCAGTTCTTC

abundance: NA
v_gene: TRBV10-2
j_gene: TRBJ2-7
d_gene: NA
CDR3aa: CASSATGTLAYEQYF
CDR3nt: TGCGCCAGCAGTGCAACAGGAACTCTTGCCTACGAGCAGTACTTC

abundance: NA
v_gene: TRBV30
j_gene: TRBJ1-4
d_gene: NA
CDR3aa: CAWSKDRGSEKLFF
CDR3nt: TGTGCCTGGAGTAAGGACAGAGGGAGTGAAAAACTGTTTTTT

abundance: NA
v_gene: TRBV25-1
j_gene: TRBJ1-1
d_gene: NA
CDR3aa: CASSEPGFDTEAFF
CDR3nt: TGTGCCAGCAGTGAACCAGGGTTCGACACTGAAGCTTTCTTT

abundance: NA
v_gene: TRBV2
j_gene: TRBJ2-3
d_gene: NA
CDR3aa: CASVASTDTQYF
CDR3nt: TGTGCCTCCGTGGCTAGCACAGATACGCAGTATTTT

abundance: NA
v_gene: TRBV6-5
j_gene: TRBJ2-7
d_gene: NA
CDR3aa: CASSSLTGKSYEQYF
CDR3nt: TGTGCCAGCAGTTCCCTGACAGGAAAGTCCTACGAGCAGTACTTC

abundance: NA
v_gene: TRBV28
j_gene: TRBJ2-6
d_gene: TRBD1
CDR3aa: CASSLWTGAGANVLTF
CDR3nt: TGTGCCAGCAGTCTCTGGACAGGGGCGGGGGCCAACGTCCTGACTTTC

abundance: NA
v_gene: TRBV2
j_gene: TRBJ2-3
d_gene: TRBD2
CDR3aa: CASSKTSGHWGDTQYF
CDR3nt: TGTGCCAGCAGCAAGACTAGCGGGCACTGGGGGGATACGCAGTATTTT

abundance: NA
v_gene: TRBV18
j_gene: TRBJ2-1
d_gene: NA
CDR3aa: CASSHGDDNEQFF
CDR3nt: TGTGCCAGCTCTCACGGGGATGACAATGAGCAGTTCTTC

abundance: NA
v_gene: TRBV7-9
j_gene: TRBJ2-1
d_gene: TRBD2
CDR3aa: CASSPLGGNEQFF
CDR3nt: TGTGCCAGCAGCCCTCTCGGGGGGAATGAGCAGTTCTTC

abundance: NA
v_gene: TRBV28
j_gene: TRBJ2-1
d_gene: NA
CDR3aa: CASLGGSGYEQFF
CDR3nt: TGTGCCAGCCTTGGGGGGAGTGGCTATGAGCAGTTCTTC

abundance: NA
v_gene: TRBV5-6
j_gene: TRBJ2-3
d_gene: NA
CDR3aa: CASSLFYGTGTDTQYF
CDR3nt: TGTGCCAGCAGCTTGTTTTACGGTACTGGCACAGATACGCAGTATTTT

abundance: NA
v_gene: TRBV28
j_gene: TRBJ1-2
d_gene: NA
CDR3aa: CASSSRGRYGYTF
CDR3nt: TGTGCCAGCAGTTCCAGAGGCAGATATGGCTACACCTTC

abundance: NA
v_gene: TRBV28
j_gene: TRBJ1-4
d_gene: NA
CDR3aa: CATPALKGEYEKLFF
CDR3nt: TGTGCCACCCCCGCATTGAAGGGAGAGTATGAAAAACTGTTTTTT

abundance: NA
v_gene: TRBV28
j_gene: TRBJ2-3
d_gene: TRBD2
CDR3aa: CASRPGGGTDTQYF
CDR3nt: TGTGCCAGCAGGCCGGGAGGAGGGACAGATACGCAGTATTTT

abundance: NA
v_gene: TRBV28
j_gene: TRBJ1-2
d_gene: NA
CDR3aa: CASSLVRVVGTF
CDR3nt: TGTGCCAGCAGTTTAGTTCGTGTGGTCGGTACCTTC

abundance: NA
v_gene: TRBV9
j_gene: TRBJ1-1
d_gene: TRBD1
CDR3aa: CASSKTGSATEAFF
CDR3nt: TGTGCCAGCAGCAAGACAGGGTCGGCCACTGAAGCTTTCTTT

abundance: NA
v_gene: TRBV10-3
j_gene: TRBJ1-3
d_gene: NA
CDR3aa: CAISETGSRNTIYF
CDR3nt: TGTGCCATCAGTGAGACAGGGTCTAGAAACACCATATATTTT

abundance: few
v_gene: TRBV2
j_gene: TRBJ2-7
d_gene: TRBD2
CDR3aa: CASRKGLAGSYEQYF
CDR3nt: TGTGCCAGCAGGAAAGGACTAGCGGGTAGCTACGAGCAGTACTTC

abundance: NA
v_gene: TRBV5-1
j_gene: TRBJ2-2
d_gene: TRBD1
CDR3aa: CASSSNRQGYTGELFF
CDR3nt: TGCGCCAGCAGCTCCAACCGACAGGGCTACACCGGGGAGCTGTTTTTT

abundance: NA
v_gene: TRBV6-6
j_gene: TRBJ1-2
d_gene: NA
CDR3aa: CASSYSDRYYGYTF
CDR3nt: TGTGCCAGCAGTTACTCCGACAGGTACTATGGCTACACCTTC

abundance: NA
v_gene: TRBV6-1
j_gene: TRBJ2-5
d_gene: NA
CDR3aa: CASSEAAGGETQYF
CDR3nt: TGTGCCAGCAGTGAAGCGGCAGGAGGAGAGACCCAGTACTTC

abundance: NA
v_gene: TRBV10-1
j_gene: TRBJ1-2
d_gene: TRBD1
CDR3aa: CAGRQGGYGYTF
CDR3nt: TGCGCCGGAAGACAGGGGGGCTATGGCTACACCTTC

abundance: NA
v_gene: TRBV30
j_gene: TRBJ2-7
d_gene: TRBD1
CDR3aa: CAWSVDRGYEQYF
CDR3nt: TGTGCCTGGAGTGTGGACAGGGGGTACGAGCAGTACTTC

abundance: NA
v_gene: TRBV5-6
j_gene: TRBJ1-2
d_gene: TRBD1
CDR3aa: CASSSNYGTGDYGYTF
CDR3nt: TGTGCCAGCAGCTCCAACTATGGGACAGGGGACTATGGCTACACCTTC

abundance: NA
v_gene: TRBV20-1
j_gene: TRBJ2-5
d_gene: NA
CDR3aa: CSAGERETQYF
CDR3nt: TGCAGTGCCGGGGAGCGGGAGACCCAGTACTTC

abundance: once
v_gene: TRBV7-3
j_gene: TRBJ2-1
d_gene: TRBD1
CDR3aa: CASSSRPGQGRYEQFF
CDR3nt: TGTGCCAGCAGTTCCCGACCGGGACAGGGGCGGTATGAGCAGTTCTTC

abundance: NA
v_gene: TRBV10-3
j_gene: TRBJ1-1
d_gene: TRBD1
CDR3aa: CAISFDRGEAFF
CDR3nt: TGTGCCATCAGTTTCGACAGGGGGGAAGCTTTTTTT

abundance: NA
v_gene: TRBV7-9
j_gene: TRBJ2-7
d_gene: NA
CDR3aa: CASIPPGGGHEQYF
CDR3nt: TGTGCCAGCATCCCCCCGGGAGGGGGCCACGAGCAGTACTTC

abundance: NA
v_gene: TRBV2
j_gene: TRBJ2-5
d_gene: TRBD2
CDR3aa: CASSETGGAGTQYF
CDR3nt: TGTGCCAGCAGTGAAACGGGGGGGGCCGGGACCCAGTACTTC

abundance: NA
v_gene: TRBV19
j_gene: TRBJ2-3
d_gene: TRBD2
CDR3aa: CASSISGSGVTQYF
CDR3nt: TGTGCCAGTAGTATCAGCGGGAGTGGAGTTACGCAGTATTTT

abundance: NA
v_gene: TRBV27
j_gene: TRBJ2-3
d_gene: TRBD2
CDR3aa: CASSLQSLAAGPDTQYF
CDR3nt: TGTGCCAGCAGCCTACAATCGCTAGCGGCAGGGCCAGATACGCAGTATTTT

abundance: NA
v_gene: TRBV30
j_gene: TRBJ2-5
d_gene: NA
CDR3aa: CAWRGEGVETQYF
CDR3nt: TGTGCCTGGAGGGGGGAGGGGGTGGAGACCCAGTACTTC

abundance: NA
v_gene: TRBV28
j_gene: TRBJ1-5
d_gene: NA
CDR3aa: CASSLLHQPQHF
CDR3nt: TGTGCCAGCAGTTTACTTCATCAGCCCCAGCATTTT

abundance: few
v_gene: TRBV15
j_gene: TRBJ2-6
d_gene: TRBD1
CDR3aa: CATSNTQDRVSGANVLTF
CDR3nt: TGTGCCACCAGCAACACCCAGGACAGGGTCTCAGGGGCCAACGTCCTGACTTTC

abundance: NA
v_gene: TRBV5-1
j_gene: TRBJ2-5
d_gene: NA
CDR3aa: CASSLTGFQETQYF
CDR3nt: TGCGCCAGCAGCTTGACAGGGTTCCAAGAGACCCAGTACTTC

abundance: NA
v_gene: TRBV27
j_gene: TRBJ1-5
d_gene: NA
CDR3aa: CASSLTGKNQPQHF
CDR3nt: TGTGCCAGCAGCCTCACCGGGAAAAATCAGCCCCAGCATTTT

abundance: NA
v_gene: TRBV7-9
j_gene: TRBJ2-5
d_gene: NA
CDR3aa: CASSPRHPEETQYF
CDR3nt: TGTGCCAGCAGCCCTCGACACCCCGAAGAGACCCAGTACTTC

abundance: NA
v_gene: TRBV11-2
j_gene: TRBJ2-1
d_gene: TRBD2
CDR3aa: CASSHAFGRAVNEQFF
CDR3nt: TGTGCCAGCAGCCACGCATTCGGGAGGGCCGTGAATGAGCAGTTCTTC

abundance: few
v_gene: TRBV27
j_gene: TRBJ2-1
d_gene: TRBD1
CDR3aa: CASRPQGGSSYNEQFF
CDR3nt: TGTGCCAGCAGACCACAGGGGGGTAGCTCCTACAATGAGCAGTTCTTC

abundance: few
v_gene: TRBV19
j_gene: TRBJ2-2
d_gene: NA
CDR3aa: CASETRMTGNTGELFF
CDR3nt: TGTGCCAGTGAGACCCGCATGACGGGGAACACCGGGGAGCTGTTTTTT

abundance: NA
v_gene: TRBV4-1
j_gene: TRBJ2-3
d_gene: TRBD1
CDR3aa: CASSSPTGGRTDTQYF
CDR3nt: TGCGCCAGCAGCTCTCCTACAGGGGGCCGCACAGATACGCAGTATTTT

abundance: NA
v_gene: TRBV5-1
j_gene: TRBJ2-7
d_gene: NA
CDR3aa: CASSLESPLVYEQYF
CDR3nt: TGCGCCAGCAGCTTGGAGAGTCCACTAGTTTACGAGCAGTACTTC

abundance: NA
v_gene: TRBV7-9
j_gene: TRBJ2-1
d_gene: TRBD2
CDR3aa: CASSGRTSGQVRYEQFF
CDR3nt: TGTGCCAGCAGCGGGAGGACTAGCGGGCAGGTACGGTATGAGCAGTTCTTC